This T cell receptor beta chain was sequenced for a study of early T cells in non-severe SARS-CoV-2 infection (dated by TCRdb to 2020 to 2022). Turning to the overall study: Bulk RNA from unsorted whole blood was used for TCR sequencing, so alpha and beta chains could not be paired.

The study was a case-control design nested within a healthcare worker cohort in London, UK, with weekly nasopharyngeal swab PCR tests and blood sampling. Healthcare workers were recruited during the week of the UK lockdown, between 23 and 31 March 2020, and followed weekly for up to roughly 15 weeks. Compared with germline, V lacks 5 bases and J lacks 4 bases; bases without a gene match: 7. Looking up the germline V gene yields CDR1 MDHEN and CDR2 SYDVKM. Including cysteine and phenylalanine, the CDR3 has 14 amino acids. Only the CDR3 region is kept as DNA, spanning 42 bases read in frame from base 1. The protocol used for the library was 5' RACE. These reads were obtained on a NextSeq 500. Unique molecular identifiers were attached to individual cDNA molecules in the TCR library protocol so that sequencing error and PCR bias could be corrected. Sequencing covered both TCR alpha and beta chains, and within each sample the abundances of alpha and beta sequences were tightly co-correlated. In the paper's pipeline: Decombinator V4 was used to perform V gene, J gene and CDR3 annotation of TCR sequences. TCRs were defined as expanded if a significant change between any two time points was detected under a Poisson model with p below 0.0001. TCR abundances were normalised to the total number of TCRs sequenced in each sample and reported as counts per million. TRAV1-2 paired with TRAJ12, TRAJ20 or TRAJ33 defined MAIT TCRs, while TRAV10 paired with TRAJ18 defined iNKT TCRs. VDJdb, accessed on 1 November 2021, was searched for TCRs annotated for CMV, EBV and SARS-CoV-2, and TCRs annotated for more than one antigen were excluded. TCRdb cleaned the public reads at Q25 with fastp, built clones with MiXCR and kept in-frame beta chains. Each entry merges the rows of one CDR3 protein and shows their most common DNA and genes. TCRdb, not the authors, supplied the V and J calls. The sample yields roughly 50,000 distinct CDR3 sequences; 6.2% were counted once. The ten largest clones represent approximately 6.3% of the sample.

On this clonotype itself: It lacks a known antigen. Base qualities were left out, and no much larger clone turns up one base away.

Study-level results and caveats: VDJdb matching was skewed toward anti-spike CD8 responses, so virus-specific expansions were likely underestimated and private and CD4 specificities were missed.

The material was whole blood, obtained at baseline. This sequence originates from an adult who was a healthcare worker with PCR-confirmed SARS-CoV-2 infection or an uninfected control (not recorded which). This sequence uses TRBV28 and TRBJ1-1, and TRBD1 matches 7 of the central bases. The CDR3 protein sequence reads: CASSTRGRPTEAFF. The DNA sequence is as follows: TGTGCCAGCAGTACGAGGGGGCGCCCCACTGAAGCTTTCTTT.